Listed below are T cell receptor beta chains from one sample, sequenced in a study of cytomegalovirus exposure and HLA in healthy donors. Repertoires were generated with immunoSEQ multiplex PCR, while TCRdb's copy carries only in-frame clones and drops some. This table holds roughly 80,000 clones, approximately 84% found once. Sequenced sample: PBMCs. The receptors were sampled from a woman aged 50 to 65 in good health and CMV-seronegative. The CDR3 runs from the conserved cysteine through the conserved F or W. D genes are given only for firm matches.

v_gene	d_gene	j_gene	CDR3aa	CDR3nt
TRBV18	.	TRBJ1-4	CASSRSRTNEKLFF	TGTGCCAGCTCACGTAGCAGAACTAATGAAAAACTGTTTTTT
TRBV27	TRBD2	TRBJ2-2	CASSFGGAPLGELFF	TGTGCCAGCAGTTTCGGGGGGGCCCCGTTGGGGGAGCTGTTTTTT
TRBV5-1	.	TRBJ1-2	CASSLAAGLYGYTF	TGCGCCAGCAGCTTGGCCGCTGGGCTCTATGGCTACACCTTC
TRBV5-1	.	TRBJ2-1	CASSYNNEQFF	TGCGCCAGCAGCTACAACAATGAGCAGTTCTTC
TRBV7-9	.	TRBJ1-2	CASSLGGRVPTF	TGTGCCAGCAGCTTAGGGGGCAGGGTTCCCACCTTC
TRBV10-3	TRBD1	TRBJ1-1	CATTGGVEAFF	TGTGCCACCACAGGGGGGGTAGAAGCTTTCTTT
TRBV5-1	.	TRBJ1-1	CASSLRGYTEAFF	TGCGCCAGCAGCTTACGAGGGTACACTGAAGCTTTCTTT
TRBV7-9	.	TRBJ1-1	CASSLVEYTEAFF	TGTGCCAGCAGCTTAGTAGAGTACACTGAAGCTTTCTTT
TRBV4-2	TRBD1	TRBJ2-3	CASSLQGGTGTTSTDTQYF	TGTGCCAGCAGCCTTCAGGGTGGGACAGGGACGACGAGCACAGATACGCAGTATTTT
TRBV18	TRBD1	TRBJ2-3	CASSPSEGASTDTQYF	TGTGCCAGCTCACCATCCGAGGGGGCTAGCACAGATACGCAGTATTTT
TRBV5-4	TRBD2	TRBJ2-7	CASSLAEGLAGNEQYF	TGTGCCAGCAGCTTGGCCGAGGGACTAGCGGGAAACGAGCAGTACTTC